Listed below are T cell receptor beta chains from one sample, sequenced in a study of blood T cells in healthy people across ages. TCRdb called the 5' RACE reads again in MiXCR, with one record for every CDR3 protein. The data contain over a million distinct CDR3 sequences, almost 60% of them singletons. The material sequenced was blood. These receptors were taken from a man younger than 35 in good health. CDR3s include the opening cysteine and the closing phenylalanine or tryptophan. The D gene is left open where the match is weak. The size of a clone is reported for some rows only, either as once, few or many, or as a class for expanded clones.

>TRBV6-5|-|-|TRBJ2-7
CASSTVRGSSGEQYF
TGTGCCAGCAGCACCGTACGTGGGAGTTCGGGCGAGCAGTACTTC
>TRBV20-1|-|TRBD2|TRBJ2-1
CGVLPGLAHEQFF
TGCGGGGTATTGCCGGGACTAGCCCATGAGCAGTTCTTC
>TRBV4-1|-|TRBD1|TRBJ2-7
CASSPPLGQGRKQYF
TGCGCCAGCAGCCCCCCCCTTGGACAGGGGAGGAAGCAGTACTTC
>TRBV10-3|-|-|TRBJ1-2
CAISGEGGYTF
TGTGCCATCAGTGGCGAGGGGGGCTACACCTTC
>TRBV7-9|few|-|TRBJ1-6
CASSLGVPLHF
TGTGCCAGCAGCTTAGGGGTACCCCTCCACTTT
>TRBV6-5|-|-|TRBJ2-3
CASTGHTDTQYF
TGTGCCAGCACGGGTCACACAGATACGCAGTATTTT
>TRBV6-6|-|-|TRBJ1-5
CASSYARAHNQPQHF
TGTGCCAGCAGTTACGCCCGGGCCCACAATCAGCCCCAGCATTTT
>TRBV20-1|few|-|TRBJ2-1
CSAPISNEQFF
TGCAGCGCTCCTATTTCCAATGAGCAGTTCTTC
>TRBV29-1|-|-|TRBJ2-1
CSVGQRGNEQFF
TGCAGCGTTGGCCAAAGGGGGAACGAGCAGTTCTTC
>TRBV12-3/TRBV12-4|-|-|TRBJ1-5
CASGGAVEQPQHF
TGTGCCAGCGGAGGGGCGGTTGAACAGCCCCAGCATTTT
>TRBV3-1|-|-|TRBJ2-1
CASSPPQRAGGHYNEQFF
TGTGCCAGCAGTCCACCTCAAAGGGCGGGCGGACACTACAATGAGCAGTTCTTC
>TRBV7-9|-|-|TRBJ1-6
CASSLVRGSNSPLHF
TGTGCCAGCAGCTTAGTGAGGGGTAGTAATTCACCCCTCCACTTT
>TRBV3-1|-|TRBD1|TRBJ1-1
CASSHPWDSPVGTEAFF
TGTGCCAGCAGCCACCCCTGGGACAGTCCAGTGGGCACTGAAGCTTTCTTT
>TRBV4-3|-|-|TRBJ1-5
CASSQVVGLGNQPQHF
TGCGCCAGCAGCCAAGTCGTGGGGTTGGGCAATCAGCCCCAGCATTTT
>TRBV7-2|few|TRBD2|TRBJ2-1
CASSTTSAMYNEQFF
TGTGCCAGCAGCACAACTAGCGCAATGTACAATGAGCAGTTCTTC
>TRBV5-4|-|-|TRBJ2-7
CASSWLGGTGEKEYF
TGTGCCAGCAGCTGGCTGGGGGGGACAGGAGAAAAGGAGTACTTC
>TRBV2|-|-|TRBJ2-5
CASSQDLISKQYF
TGTGCCAGCAGTCAGGACTTGATTTCTAAGCAGTACTTC
>TRBV28|-|-|TRBJ2-7
CASTSRPQGDEQYF
TGTGCCAGCACCAGCCGACCCCAGGGTGACGAGCAGTACTTC
>TRBV3-1|-|-|TRBJ2-7
CASSQGGGVEQYF
TGTGCCAGCAGCCAAGGAGGTGGGGTTGAGCAGTACTTC
>TRBV29-1|-|-|TRBJ2-3
CSVAQGSRTDTQYF
TGCAGCGTCGCCCAGGGTTCTCGCACAGATACGCAGTATTTT
>TRBV4-2|-|-|TRBJ2-7
CASSQDVGFPSYEQYF
TGTGCCAGCAGCCAAGATGTGGGTTTCCCTTCCTACGAGCAGTACTTC
>TRBV20-1|many|-|TRBJ2-1
CSASLPPLYNEQFF
TGCAGTGCTAGTTTGCCCCCACTATACAATGAGCAGTTCTTC
>TRBV15|-|-|TRBJ1-1
CATSVQGNTEAFF
TGTGCCACCAGCGTACAGGGGAACACTGAAGCTTTCTTT
>TRBV4-3|few|TRBD2|TRBJ2-5
CASSQEWTLAGTETQYF
TGCGCCAGCAGCCAAGAGTGGACCCTAGCGGGTACAGAGACCCAGTACTTC
>TRBV7-8|once|-|TRBJ2-2
CASSLTSNTGELFF
TGTGCCAGCAGCCTGACCTCGAACACCGGGGAGCTGTTTTTT
>TRBV28|few|-|TRBJ2-5
CASSLTGRKETQYF
TGTGCCAGCAGTCTTACAGGGAGGAAAGAGACCCAGTACTTC
>TRBV5-1|-|-|TRBJ2-7
CASSSEPGSFYEQYF
TGCGCCAGCAGCTCCGAACCGGGATCCTTTTACGAGCAGTACTTC
>TRBV20-1|few|-|TRBJ2-1
CSARGGLWGGGNEQFF
TGCAGTGCTAGAGGGGGCCTCTGGGGGGGCGGGAATGAGCAGTTCTTC
>TRBV6-5|-|TRBD1|TRBJ1-2
CASSYGTGEGYTF
TGTGCCAGCAGTTACGGGACAGGGGAGGGCTACACCTTC
>TRBV6-5|-|TRBD2|TRBJ2-2
CATGEGSYTGELFF
TGTGCCACCGGGGAGGGCAGCTACACCGGGGAGCTGTTTTTT
>TRBV6-1|few|TRBD2|TRBJ2-1
CASSRGALASGEQFF
TGTGCCAGCAGTCGAGGCGCACTAGCGTCGGGTGAGCAGTTCTTC
>TRBV9|once|TRBD1|TRBJ2-7
CASRVNRDRGLYEQYF
TGTGCCAGCAGAGTAAACCGAGACAGGGGACTCTACGAGCAGTACTTC
>TRBV6-2/TRBV6-3|few|TRBD2|TRBJ2-3
CASSQIAGGPDTQYF
TGTGCCAGCAGTCAGATAGCGGGAGGGCCAGATACGCAGTATTTT
>TRBV12-3/TRBV12-4|-|-|TRBJ1-1
CASSVTLNTEAFF
TGTGCCAGCAGTGTCACATTGAACACTGAAGCTTTCTTT
>TRBV29-1|-|-|TRBJ1-2
CSVEGREGYGYTF
TGCAGCGTTGAGGGCAGGGAAGGCTATGGCTACACCTTC
>TRBV5-5|-|-|TRBJ1-1
CASIPGGTEAFF
TGTGCCAGCATCCCTGGGGGTACTGAAGCTTTCTTT
>TRBV12-3/TRBV12-4|-|TRBD1|TRBJ2-7
CASSTTRGHPYEQYF
TGTGCCAGCAGTACAACCAGGGGGCACCCCTACGAGCAGTACTTC
>TRBV5-1|many|TRBD1|TRBJ2-3
CASSPGTASDTQYF
TGCGCCAGCAGCCCAGGGACAGCCTCAGATACGCAGTATTTT
>TRBV7-2|-|TRBD2|TRBJ2-3
CASSLAPLAGVEDTQYF
TGTGCCAGCAGCTTAGCACCACTGGCGGGGGTTGAAGATACGCAGTATTTT